The following is a T cell receptor (beta chain) sequence with its context. Its antigen is as yet unknown. The germline gives CDR1 SEHNR, CDR2 FQNEAQ (reference sequence). The CDR3 runs to 18 residues. V shed 1 base, J shed 9 bases, and the junction held 15 bases outside the gene matches. These data are taken from a study of PD-1 blockade in classical Hodgkin lymphoma. Study findings and constraints: Patients with a complete response exhibited baseline diversity comparable to newly diagnosed patients.

Indicated time point: cycle 4 day 1 (C4D1), after 5 to 7 weeks of nivolumab. Patients all relapsed after autologous stem cell transplantation, and there was variation in brentuximab vedotin exposure. Measured with immunoSEQ multiplex PCR; TCRdb has only the in-frame clones, and not every one. The top ten hold approximately 17% of the sample, which has some 28,000 clones, roughly 87% seen once. This receptor was obtained from a human donor with classical Hodgkin lymphoma. The genes are TRBV7-9 and TRBJ2-1; 10 bases align to TRBD2. This specimen was peripheral blood mononuclear cells (PBMCs), taken before the fourth cycle of nivolumab. The CDR3 region has the DNA TGTGCCAGCAGCTTAGGGCGCCCCGCTAGCGGGGGTTTGGGTGAGCAGTTCTTC. Translated: CASSLGRPASGGLGEQFF. The full variable domain, rest sourced from reference TRBV7-9 and TRBJ2-1, is DTGVSQNPRHKITKRGQNVTFRCDPISEHNRLYWYRQTLGQGPEFLTYFQNEAQLEKSRLLSDRFSAERPKGSFSTLEIQRTEQGDSAMYLCASSLGRPASGGLGEQFFGPGTRLTVL.